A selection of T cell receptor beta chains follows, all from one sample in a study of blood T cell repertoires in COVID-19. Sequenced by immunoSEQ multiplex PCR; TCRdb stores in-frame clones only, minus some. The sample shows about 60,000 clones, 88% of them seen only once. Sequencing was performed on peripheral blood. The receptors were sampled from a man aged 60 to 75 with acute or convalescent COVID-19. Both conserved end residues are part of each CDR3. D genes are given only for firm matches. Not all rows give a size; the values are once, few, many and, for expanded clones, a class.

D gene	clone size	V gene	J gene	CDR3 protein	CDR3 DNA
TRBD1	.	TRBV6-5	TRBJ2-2	CASSYSPRTGAGELFF	TGTGCCAGCAGTTACTCCCCCCGGACAGGGGCCGGGGAGCTGTTTTTT
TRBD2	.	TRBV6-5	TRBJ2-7	CASSYLGLAGDKQYF	TGTGCCAGCAGTTATTTAGGACTAGCGGGAGATAAGCAGTACTTC
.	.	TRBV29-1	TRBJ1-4	CSGGKGDEKLFF	TGCAGCGGCGGAAAGGGGGATGAAAAACTGTTTTTT
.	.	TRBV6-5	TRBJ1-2	CASSYQSRSYGYTF	TGTGCCAGCAGTTACCAGAGCAGGTCTTATGGCTACACCTTC
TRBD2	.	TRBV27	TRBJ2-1	CASSLRKGLAGPEQFF	TGTGCCAGCAGTTTAAGAAAGGGACTAGCGGGGCCAGAGCAGTTCTTC
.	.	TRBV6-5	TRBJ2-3	CASSWAGPYSTDTQYF	TGTGCCAGCAGTTGGGCGGGGCCATATAGCACAGATACGCAGTATTTT
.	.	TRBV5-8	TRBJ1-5	CASSRGGGPRNQPQHF	TGTGCCAGCAGCCGGGGGGGCGGCCCCCGAAATCAGCCCCAGCATTTT
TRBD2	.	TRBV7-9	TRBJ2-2	CASSFPAGGNANTGELFF	TGTGCCAGCAGCTTCCCAGCGGGGGGAAACGCGAACACCGGGGAGCTGTTTTTT
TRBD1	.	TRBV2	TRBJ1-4	CASRNRGNEKLFF	TGTGCCAGTCGGAACAGGGGAAATGAAAAACTGTTTTTT
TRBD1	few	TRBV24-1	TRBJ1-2	CATSDSRQGVYGYTF	TGTGCCACCAGTGATTCTCGACAGGGGGTATATGGCTACACCTTC
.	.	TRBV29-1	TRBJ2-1	CSVEGSGNSYNEQFF	TGCAGCGTTGAGGGGTCCGGGAACTCCTACAATGAGCAGTTCTTC
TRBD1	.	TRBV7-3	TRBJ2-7	CASSQGGNSYEQYF	TGTGCCAGCAGCCAAGGGGGCAATTCCTACGAGCAGTACTTC
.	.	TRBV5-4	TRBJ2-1	CASSLRGPYNEQFF	TGTGCCAGCAGCCTCCGCGGCCCCTACAATGAGCAGTTCTTC
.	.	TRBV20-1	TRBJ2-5	CSAGKVTQYF	TGCAGTGCTGGCAAAGTGACCCAGTACTTC
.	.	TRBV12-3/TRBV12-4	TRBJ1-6	CASRQNRYSPLHF	TGTGCCAGCAGACAGAACAGATATTCACCCCTCCACTTT
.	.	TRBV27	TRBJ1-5	CASSFVGPSNQPQHF	TGTGCCAGCAGTTTCGTGGGGCCCTCCAATCAGCCCCAGCATTTT
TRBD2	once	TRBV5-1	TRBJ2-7	CASSLGLAGVPEQYF	TGCGCCAGCAGCTTGGGCCTAGCGGGAGTTCCCGAGCAGTACTTC
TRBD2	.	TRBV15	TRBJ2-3	CATSRDLLTSGREDTQYF	TGTGCCACCAGCAGAGATCTTCTCACTAGCGGGAGGGAAGATACGCAGTATTTT
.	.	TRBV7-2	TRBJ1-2	CASSLPEGVGYTF	TGTGCCAGCAGCCTCCCCGAGGGGGTGGGCTACACCTTC
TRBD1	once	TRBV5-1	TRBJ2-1	CASSLGDRGFGEQFF	TGCGCCAGCAGCTTAGGGGACAGGGGGTTCGGTGAGCAGTTCTTC
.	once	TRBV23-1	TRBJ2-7	CAETYEQYF	TGCGCGGAGACCTACGAGCAGTACTTC
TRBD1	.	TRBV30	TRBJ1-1	CASQQGTEAFF	TGTGCCTCACAACAGGGGACTGAAGCTTTCTTT
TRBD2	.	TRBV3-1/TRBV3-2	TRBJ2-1	CASSPGVAGFFSHNEQFF	TGTGCCAGCAGCCCTGGGGTAGCGGGGTTCTTCTCCCACAATGAGCAGTTCTTC
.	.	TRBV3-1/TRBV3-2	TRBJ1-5	CASSQAGGHQPQHF	TGTGCCAGCAGCCAAGCGGGGGGCCATCAGCCCCAGCATTTT
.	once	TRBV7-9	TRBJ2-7	CASSILYEQYF	TGTGCCAGCAGCATCCTCTACGAGCAGTACTTC
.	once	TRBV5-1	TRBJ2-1	CASSQARPSYNEQFF	TGCGCCAGCAGCCAGGCACGGCCCTCCTACAATGAGCAGTTCTTC
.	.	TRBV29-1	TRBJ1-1	CSASVNTEAFF	TGCAGCGCCTCGGTGAATACTGAAGCTTTCTTT
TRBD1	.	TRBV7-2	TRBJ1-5	CASSSGGLGNQPQHF	TGTGCCAGCAGCTCAGGGGGCTTAGGCAATCAGCCCCAGCATTTT
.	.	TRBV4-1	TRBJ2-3	CASSPEGHRGTDTQYF	TGCGCCAGCAGCCCCGAAGGGCACAGGGGCACAGATACGCAGTATTTT
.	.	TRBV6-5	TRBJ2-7	CASTRNYEQYF	TGTGCCAGCACCAGAAACTACGAGCAGTACTTC
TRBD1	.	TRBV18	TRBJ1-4	CASSDRGREKLFF	TGTGCCAGCTCTGACAGGGGGCGAGAAAAACTGTTTTTT
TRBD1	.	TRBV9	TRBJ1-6	CASSPTGQYNSPLHF	TGTGCCAGCAGCCCCACGGGACAGTATAATTCACCCCTCCACTTT
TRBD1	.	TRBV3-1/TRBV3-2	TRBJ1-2	CASSHPTGAGYTF	TGTGCCAGCAGCCACCCGACAGGGGCGGGCTACACCTTC
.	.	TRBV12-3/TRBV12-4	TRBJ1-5	CASSIQRYQPQHF	TGTGCCAGCAGTATACAGCGGTACCAGCCCCAGCATTTT
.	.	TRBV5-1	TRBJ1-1	CASSHDRADTEAFF	TGCGCCAGCAGCCATGACCGTGCGGACACTGAAGCTTTCTTT
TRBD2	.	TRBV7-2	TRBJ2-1	CASSLGGSGKRNEQFF	TGTGCCAGCAGCTTAGGCGGTAGCGGGAAAAGAAATGAGCAGTTCTTC